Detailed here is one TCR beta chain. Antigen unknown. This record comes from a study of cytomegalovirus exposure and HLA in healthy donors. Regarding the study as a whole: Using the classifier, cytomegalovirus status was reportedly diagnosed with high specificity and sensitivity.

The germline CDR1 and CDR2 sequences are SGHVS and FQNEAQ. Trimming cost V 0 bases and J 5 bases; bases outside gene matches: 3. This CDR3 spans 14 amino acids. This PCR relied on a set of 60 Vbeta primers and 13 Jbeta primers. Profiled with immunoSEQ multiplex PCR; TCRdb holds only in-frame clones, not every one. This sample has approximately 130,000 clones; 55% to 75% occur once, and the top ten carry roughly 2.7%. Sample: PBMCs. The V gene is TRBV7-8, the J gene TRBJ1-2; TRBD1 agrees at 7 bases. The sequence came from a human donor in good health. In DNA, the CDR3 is TGTGCCAGCAGCTTAGCGCCAGGGGGTTATGGCTACACCTTC. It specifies CASSLAPGGYGYTF. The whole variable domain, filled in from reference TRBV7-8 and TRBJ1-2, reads GAGVSQSPRYKVAKRGQDVALRCDPISGHVSLFWYQQALGQGPEFLTYFQNEAQLDKSGLPSDRFFAERPEGSVSTLKIQRTQQEDSAVYLCASSLAPGGYGYTFGSGTRLTVV.